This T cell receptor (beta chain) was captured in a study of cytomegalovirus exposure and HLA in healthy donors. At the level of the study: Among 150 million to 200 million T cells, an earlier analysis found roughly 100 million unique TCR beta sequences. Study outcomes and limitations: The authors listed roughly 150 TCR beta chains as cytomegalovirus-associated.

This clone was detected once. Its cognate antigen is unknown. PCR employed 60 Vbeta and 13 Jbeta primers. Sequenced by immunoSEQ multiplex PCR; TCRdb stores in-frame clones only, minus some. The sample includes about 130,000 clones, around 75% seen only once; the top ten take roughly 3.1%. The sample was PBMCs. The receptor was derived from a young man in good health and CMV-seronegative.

The CDR3 reads CATSLTRSDTQYF. The CDR3 nucleotides read TGTGCCACCAGCCTGACTAGATCGGATACGCAGTATTTT. The chain carries TRBV15 and TRBJ2-3; possibly TRBD2 for D (6 bases). Between the trimmed V and J ends, which lost 5 bases and 6 bases, there was a span of 12 bases. Germline CDR1 and CDR2: LNHNV and YYDKDF (reference sequence). The CDR3 sequence is 13 residues long.